The 6 T cell receptor beta chains given below trace back to one sample, sequenced in a study of identical twins. TCRdb passed the 5' RACE reads through MiXCR, listing each CDR3 protein once. The sample lists fewer than 350,000 distinct CDR3 sequences, around 8.8% occurring once. These data also featured in a second study, about yellow fever vaccine responses in identical twins.

Sequencing used memory (CD45RO+) T cells sorted from blood. All receptors come from a woman aged 18-35 years in good health.

This clonotype was counted ten times or more. The chain uses TRBV5-1 and TRBJ1-1, with 9 bases aligning to TRBD1. Germline trimming cut 7 bases from V and 1 base from J; bases unmatched to any gene: 11. The CDR3 totals 16 residues. From germline, CDR1 is SGHRS and CDR2 YFSETQ. This chain's CDR3 is CASWPWTGDANTEAFF. CDR3 nucleotides: TGCGCCAGCTGGCCGTGGACAGGGGACGCGAACACTGAAGCTTTCTTT. Combining the CDR3 with reference TRBV5-1 and TRBJ1-1 gives the whole variable domain KAGVTQTPRYLIKTRGQQVTLSCSPISGHRSVSWYQQTPGQGLQFLFEYFSETQRNKGNFPGRFSGRQFSNSRSEMNVSTLELGDSALYLCASWPWTGDANTEAFFGQGTRLTVV.

This rearrangement joins TRBV7-6 to TRBJ1-2; maybe TRBD1 (6 bases). The CDR3 has 13 residues. Germline CDR1 is SGHVS and CDR2 is FNYEAQ. V lost 5 bases to trimming and J lost 7 bases, with 14 bases between them. The CDR3 region has the DNA TGTGCCAGCAGCGCGGACAGTATTGCTGGCTACACCTTC. Protein sequence: CASSADSIAGYTF.

This clonotype was observed at least ten times. This sequence joins TRBV6-1 and TRBJ2-2; 12 nucleotides agree with TRBD2. The germline V gene has CDR1 MNHNS and CDR2 SASEGT. V trimming: 6 bases; J trimming: 2 bases; junction bases outside the gene matches: 7. This CDR3 has 17 residues. As DNA, the CDR3 is TGTGCCAGCAGAACCACTAGCGGGGGGTCAAACACCGGGGAGCTGTTTTTT. It codes for CASRTTSGGSNTGELFF.

This clonotype has only a few counts. The V call is TRBV7-9, the J call TRBJ1-6; no clear D. This CDR3 region has 14 residues. V lost 3 bases to trimming and J lost 5 bases, with 8 bases between them. Germline CDR1 is SEHNR and CDR2 is FQNEAQ (reference sequence). CDR3 bases: TGTGCCAGCAGCTTCCATGGGGATAATTCACCCCTCCACTTT. It yields the protein CASSFHGDNSPLHF.

This clonotype appeared many times. The gene calls are TRBV12-3 or TRBV12-4 and TRBJ1-5; no firm D call. CDR3 length equals 13 residues. V lost 6 bases to trimming and J lost 0 bases, with 6 bases between them. The CDR3 region is CASSPHSNQPQHF. CDR3 coding DNA: TGTGCCAGCAGCCCACATAGCAATCAGCCCCAGCATTTT.

The rearrangement uses TRBV20-1 and TRBJ1-1; possible D gene TRBD1, 5 bases. Germline-derived CDR1 and CDR2 are DFQATT and SNEGSKA (reference sequence). Trimming took 0 bases from V and 7 from J, leaving 18 bases between them. The CDR3 is 15 residues long. As DNA, the CDR3 is TGCAGTGCTAGAGATGAGAGTGGGGTAAGGGGTGAAGCTTTCTTT. Its protein product is CSARDESGVRGEAFF.